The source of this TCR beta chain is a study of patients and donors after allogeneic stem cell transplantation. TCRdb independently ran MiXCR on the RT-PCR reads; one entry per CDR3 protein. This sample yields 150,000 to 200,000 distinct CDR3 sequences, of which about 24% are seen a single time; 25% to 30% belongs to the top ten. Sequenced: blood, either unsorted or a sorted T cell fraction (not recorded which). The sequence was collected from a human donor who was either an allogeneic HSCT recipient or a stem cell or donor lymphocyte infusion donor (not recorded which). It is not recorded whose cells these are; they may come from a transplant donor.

The CDR3 DNA sequence: TGCAGTGCTAGATCGACAGGGGGCGGAACTGAAGCTTTCTTT. Its protein is CSARSTGGGTEAFF. This rearrangement joins TRBV20-1 to TRBJ1-1; 10 nucleotides agree with TRBD1. Germline loops: CDR1 DFQATT, CDR2 SNEGSKA (reference sequence). This CDR3 contains 14 residues. V lost 2 bases to trimming and J lost 5 bases; unmatched junction nucleotides: 5.